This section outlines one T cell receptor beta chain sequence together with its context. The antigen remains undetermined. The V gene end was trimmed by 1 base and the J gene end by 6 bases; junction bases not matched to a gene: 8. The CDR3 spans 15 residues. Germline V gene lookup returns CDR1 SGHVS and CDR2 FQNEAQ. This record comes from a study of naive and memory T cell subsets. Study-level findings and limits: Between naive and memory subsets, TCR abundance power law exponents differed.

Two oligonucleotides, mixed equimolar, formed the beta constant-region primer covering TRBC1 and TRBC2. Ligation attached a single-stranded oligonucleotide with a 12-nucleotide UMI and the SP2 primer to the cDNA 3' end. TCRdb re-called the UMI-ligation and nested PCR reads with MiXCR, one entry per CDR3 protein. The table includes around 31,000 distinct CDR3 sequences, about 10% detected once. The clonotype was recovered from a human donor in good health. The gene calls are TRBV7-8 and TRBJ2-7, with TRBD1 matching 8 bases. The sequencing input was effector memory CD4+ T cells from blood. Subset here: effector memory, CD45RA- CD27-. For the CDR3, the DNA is TGTGCCAGCAGCTTAGGGGGGCAGGGGGCTCTCGAGCAGTACTTC. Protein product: CASSLGGQGALEQYF.